These T cell receptor beta chains were read from a single sample in a study of cytotoxic CD8 clonotypes in ibrutinib-treated CLL. TCRdb's copy holds only in-frame clones and misses some; the assay was immunoSEQ multiplex PCR. The profile shows 250,000 to 350,000 clones, around 76% of them singletons. Specimen: PBMCs, collected at disease progression, from a patient treated with ibrutinib. These receptors came from a human donor with chronic lymphocytic leukemia. The CDR3 runs from the conserved cysteine through the conserved F or W. Fields, in order: J gene, V gene, clone size, D gene, CDR3 DNA, CDR3 protein. A D gene is named only where the DNA matches it firmly. Where a row states a size, it is once, few, many or the class of an expanded clone; other rows omit it.

>TRBJ2-7|TRBV11-2|.|.
TGTGCCAGCAGCTTAGCCTACGCCCTGGTCGAGCAGTACTTC
CASSLAYALVEQYF
>TRBJ1-2|TRBV14|few|.
TGTGCCAGCAGCGACTCTCCGTACTATGGCTACACCTTC
CASSDSPYYGYTF
>TRBJ2-7|TRBV2|.|.
TGTGCCAGCACCGAAGGATTGACGACCTACGAGCAGTACTTC
CASTEGLTTYEQYF
>TRBJ2-7|TRBV6-1|.|.
TGTGCCAGCAGTGAATATTCCTACGAGCAGTACTTC
CASSEYSYEQYF
>TRBJ2-4|TRBV27|.|.
TGTGCCAGCAGATCTGGTGATGGGGACATTCAGTACTTC
CASRSGDGDIQYF
>TRBJ1-2|TRBV29-1|few|.
TGCAGCGTTGAACGCCAGGGAGGCGATGGCTACACCTTC
CSVERQGGDGYTF
>TRBJ2-5|TRBV18|.|.
TGTGCCAGCTCACCTGCCGGGACACTCCGAGAGACCCAGTACTTC
CASSPAGTLRETQYF
>TRBJ2-2|TRBV29-1|few|.
TGCAGCGCCCCCCGTGGGGACGACACCGGGGAGCTGTTTTTT
CSAPRGDDTGELFF
>TRBJ1-1|TRBV6-5|.|TRBD1
TGTGCCAGCAGTTGGGCAGGGGGCTTAACTGAAGCTTTCTTT
CASSWAGGLTEAFF
>TRBJ2-7|TRBV7-3|.|TRBD1
TGTGCCAGCAGCCTTACAGGGGCCGCTGGCACGGAGCAGTACTTC
CASSLTGAAGTEQYF